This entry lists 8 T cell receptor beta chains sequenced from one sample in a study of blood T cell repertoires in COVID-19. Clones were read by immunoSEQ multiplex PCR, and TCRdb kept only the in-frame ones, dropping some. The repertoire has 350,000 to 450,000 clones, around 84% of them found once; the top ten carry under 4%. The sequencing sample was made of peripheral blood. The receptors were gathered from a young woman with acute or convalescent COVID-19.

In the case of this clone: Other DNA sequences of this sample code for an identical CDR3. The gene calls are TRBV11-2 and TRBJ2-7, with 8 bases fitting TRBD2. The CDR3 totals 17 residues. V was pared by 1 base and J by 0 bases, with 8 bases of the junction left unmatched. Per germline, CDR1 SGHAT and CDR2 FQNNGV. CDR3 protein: CASSLASGTSGSYEQYF. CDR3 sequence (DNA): TGTGCCAGCAGCTTAGCTTCCGGGACTAGTGGCTCCTACGAGCAGTACTTC. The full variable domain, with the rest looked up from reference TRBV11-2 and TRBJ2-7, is EAGVAQSPRYKIIEKRQSVAFWCNPISGHATLYWYQQILGQGPKLLIQFQNNGVVDDSQLPKDRFSAERLKGVDSTLKIQPAKLEDSAVYLCASSLASGTSGSYEQYFGPGTRLTVT.

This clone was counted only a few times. The DNA of the CDR3 is TGCAGCGTTGGAGGGGGCTGGGGGATGAACACTGAAGCTTTCTTT. As protein: CSVGGGWGMNTEAFF. The chain combines TRBV29-1 with TRBJ1-1; 7 bases are a match to TRBD1. The CDR3 has 15 residues. Germline lookup yields CDR1 SQVTM and CDR2 ANQGSEA. V trimming: 4 bases; J trimming: 0 bases; junction bases outside the gene matches: 8.

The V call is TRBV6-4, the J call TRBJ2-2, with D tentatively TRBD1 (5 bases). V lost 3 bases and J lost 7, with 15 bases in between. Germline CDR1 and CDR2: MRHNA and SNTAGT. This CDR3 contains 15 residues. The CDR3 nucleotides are TGTGCCAGCAGTGAAGAGGACACCCCCGTCGGGGAGCTGTTTTTT. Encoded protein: CASSEEDTPVGELFF.

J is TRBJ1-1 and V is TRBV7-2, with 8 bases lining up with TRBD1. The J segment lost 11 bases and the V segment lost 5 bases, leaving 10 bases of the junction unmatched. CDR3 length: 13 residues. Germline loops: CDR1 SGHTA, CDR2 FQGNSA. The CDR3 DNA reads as TGTGCCAGCAGCCTACAGGGGGGTAGTTTGGCTTTCTTT. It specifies CASSLQGGSLAFF.

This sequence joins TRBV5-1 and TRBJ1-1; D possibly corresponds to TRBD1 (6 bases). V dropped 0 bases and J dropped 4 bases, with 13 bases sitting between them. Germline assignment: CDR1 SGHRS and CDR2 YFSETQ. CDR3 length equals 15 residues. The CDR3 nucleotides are TGCGCCAGCAGCTTGGACAGCAAAGGGGGCACTGAAGCTTTCTTT. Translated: CASSLDSKGGTEAFF.

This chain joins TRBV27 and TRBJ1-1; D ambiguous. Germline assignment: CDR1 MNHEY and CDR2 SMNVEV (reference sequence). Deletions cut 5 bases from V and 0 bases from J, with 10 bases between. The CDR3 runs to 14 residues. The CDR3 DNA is TGTGCCAGCAGTCCTAGCCCGATGAACACTGAAGCTTTCTTT. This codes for CASSPSPMNTEAFF.

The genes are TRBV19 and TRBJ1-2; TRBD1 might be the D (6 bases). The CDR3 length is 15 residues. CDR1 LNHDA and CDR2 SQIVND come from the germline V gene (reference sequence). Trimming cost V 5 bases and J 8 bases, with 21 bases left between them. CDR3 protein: CASSVGRGTYFGYTF. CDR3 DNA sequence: TGTGCCAGTAGTGTAGGCCGAGGGACATACTTCGGCTACACCTTC.

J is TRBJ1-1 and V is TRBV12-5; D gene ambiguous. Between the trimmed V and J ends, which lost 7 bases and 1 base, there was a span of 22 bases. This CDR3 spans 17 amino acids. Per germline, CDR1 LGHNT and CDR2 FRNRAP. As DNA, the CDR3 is TGTGCTAGTGTAGCCCCGGACTCCCTCAGGCGGAACACTGAAGCTTTCTTT. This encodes CASVAPDSLRRNTEAFF.